A selection of T cell receptor beta chains follows, all from one sample in a study of blood T cell repertoires in COVID-19. Clones were sequenced by immunoSEQ multiplex PCR, and TCRdb holds only the in-frame ones, with some missing. The sample has 50,000 to 60,000 clones, 83% seen once. Specimen: peripheral blood. These receptors originate from a man aged 35-49 years with acute or convalescent COVID-19. The CDR3 runs from the conserved cysteine through the conserved F or W. A D gene is named only where the DNA matches it firmly. A clone size is listed for some rows: how often the clone was seen (once, few, many), or a class if it is expanded.

d_gene	v_gene	abundance	j_gene	CDR3nt	CDR3aa
-	TRBV5-1	few	TRBJ2-5	TGCGCCAGCCGAAACCCAGGGGAGCCCCAGTACTTC	CASRNPGEPQYF
TRBD2	TRBV6-1	-	TRBJ2-5	TGTGCCAGCAGTGATGCTAGCGGGGGAAGGGAGACCCAGTACTTC	CASSDASGGRETQYF
TRBD1	TRBV5-1	-	TRBJ1-1	TGCGCCAGCAGCCATACAGGGGACACTGAAGCTTTCTTT	CASSHTGDTEAFF
-	TRBV30	-	TRBJ1-2	TGTGCCTGGAGTGAGACTTCCTATGGCTACACCTTC	CAWSETSYGYTF
-	TRBV2	-	TRBJ1-5	TGTGCCAGCAGTGAAGCGCTTATCGTCGGTCCCCAGCATTTT	CASSEALIVGPQHF
TRBD1	TRBV3-1/TRBV3-2	-	TRBJ1-6	TGTGCCAGCAGGACCGGGACAGCAACTTCACCCCTCCACTTT	CASRTGTATSPLHF
-	TRBV3-1/TRBV3-2	few	TRBJ2-1	TGTGCCAGCAGCCTACATACCCAGGGCGCTGAGCAGTTCTTC	CASSLHTQGAEQFF
TRBD2	TRBV5-1	-	TRBJ2-3	TGCGCCAGCAGCCTATGGGGACTAGCGGGCAGCACAGATACGCAGTATTTT	CASSLWGLAGSTDTQYF
-	TRBV24-1	-	TRBJ2-1	TGTGCCACCTCTGGGGGCCTAAAGGATGAGCAGTTCTTC	CATSGGLKDEQFF
TRBD1	TRBV24-1	-	TRBJ2-7	TGTGCCACCAGTGATTTGGTGGGGACAGGGTACTTC	CATSDLVGTGYF
TRBD1	TRBV5-4	few	TRBJ1-6	TGTGCCAGCAGCATACAGGGGCGCAATTATAATTCACCCCTCCACTTT	CASSIQGRNYNSPLHF
TRBD1	TRBV7-2	-	TRBJ2-3	TGTGCCAGCAGTCTCCGACAGGGCTCTCCTAGCACAGATACGCAGTATTTT	CASSLRQGSPSTDTQYF
TRBD1	TRBV6-5	-	TRBJ1-1	TGTGCCAGCAGACAGGGGGCTGGGACTGAAGCTTTCTTT	CASRQGAGTEAFF
TRBD2	TRBV25-1	-	TRBJ2-5	TGTGCCAGTATAGCGGGGGGGCCTTTCCAAGAGACCCAGTACTTC	CASIAGGPFQETQYF
-	TRBV6-6	-	TRBJ1-1	TGTGCCAGCAGTTACTCGGGAGGGAGCGGTGAAGCTTTCTTT	CASSYSGGSGEAFF
-	TRBV4-1	-	TRBJ1-1	TGCGCCAGCAGCCAAGATCAGGGGCTGATGAACACTGAAGCTTTCTTT	CASSQDQGLMNTEAFF
-	TRBV7-2	once	TRBJ2-4	TGTGCCAGCAGCTTATTCACCGGGACCAAAAACATTCAGTACTTC	CASSLFTGTKNIQYF
-	TRBV19	-	TRBJ1-1	TGTGCCAGTAGTATAAGGGCCGGCGGGGGCACTGAAGCTTTCTTT	CASSIRAGGGTEAFF
-	TRBV5-4	-	TRBJ1-3	TGTGCCAGCAGATCTCAGGAACCTGGAAACACCATATATTTT	CASRSQEPGNTIYF
-	TRBV18	-	TRBJ1-4	TGTGCCAGTTGCCGCGGGCACGGTGAAAAACTGTTTTTT	CASCRGHGEKLFF
TRBD1	TRBV19	-	TRBJ2-6	TGTGCCAGTAGTCCGGGACAGGGGGCGGCTGGGGCCAACGTCCTGACTTTC	CASSPGQGAAGANVLTF
TRBD1	TRBV12-5	-	TRBJ1-6	TGTGCTAGTGGTTTCGTCACAGGGGGGAATTCACCCCTCCACTTT	CASGFVTGGNSPLHF
-	TRBV10-3	-	TRBJ1-2	TGTGCCATCAGTGGCTGGGCCAACTATGGCTACACCTTC	CAISGWANYGYTF
-	TRBV4-2	-	TRBJ2-3	TGTGCCAGCAGCCAAGATGGGGGGTTCACAGATACGCAGTATTTT	CASSQDGGFTDTQYF
-	TRBV5-5	-	TRBJ2-7	TGTGCCAGCAGCTTCTCTGTTAACGAGCAGTACTTC	CASSFSVNEQYF
-	TRBV5-4	-	TRBJ2-4	TGTGCCAGCAGCTTGGGTGGGACTTTAGCCAAAAACATTCAGTACTTC	CASSLGGTLAKNIQYF
-	TRBV18	-	TRBJ2-1	TGTGCCAGCTCACCAGGGGGCGGGGGACGAGAGCAGTTCTTC	CASSPGGGGREQFF
-	TRBV2	-	TRBJ2-3	TGTGCCAGCAGCCCAGCGGGTCGTGGAGATACGCAGTATTTT	CASSPAGRGDTQYF
TRBD2	TRBV4-2	-	TRBJ2-1	TGTGCCAGCAGCCATGAAGGAGTAGGACGGGAGGGCCTCAACAATGAGCAGTTCTTC	CASSHEGVGREGLNNEQFF
-	TRBV11-2	-	TRBJ1-6	TGTGCCAGCAGCTTAGCCCAGGGCGTGTATTCACCCCTCCACTTT	CASSLAQGVYSPLHF
-	TRBV6-2/TRBV6-3	-	TRBJ1-5	TGTGCCAGCAGTTTTTCTTCCCAGCCCCAGCATTTT	CASSFSSQPQHF
TRBD1	TRBV5-5	-	TRBJ2-1	TGTGCCAGCGGGCAGGGGGCGCGAAATGAGCAGTTCTTC	CASGQGARNEQFF
-	TRBV2	-	TRBJ1-5	TGTGCCAGCAGACTAGGCTGGTCGAGCAATCAGCCCCAGCATTTT	CASRLGWSSNQPQHF
-	TRBV19	-	TRBJ1-6	TGTGCCAGTAGTAGCTCCCCTATCGGGAATCGGGGTAATTCACCCCTCCACTTT	CASSSSPIGNRGNSPLHF
-	TRBV7-2	-	TRBJ2-6	TGTGCCAGCAGCTTGGCCTCGCGGGGGGCCAACGTCCTGACTTTC	CASSLASRGANVLTF
TRBD2	TRBV7-2	-	TRBJ2-1	TGTGCCAGCAGCTTTCTGAGCGGGGGACGTTACAATGAGCAGTTCTTC	CASSFLSGGRYNEQFF
TRBD1	TRBV2	-	TRBJ1-1	TGTGCCAGCAGCGACAGGGGGAACACTGAAGCTTTCTTT	CASSDRGNTEAFF
-	TRBV4-1	-	TRBJ2-3	TGCGCCAGCAGCCCCTCCGGACATGTCACAGATACGCAGTATTTT	CASSPSGHVTDTQYF
-	TRBV5-1	-	TRBJ1-2	TGCGCCAGCAGCCCTCCGGTCGGGGGGCCGGGCGGCTACACCTTC	CASSPPVGGPGGYTF
TRBD1	TRBV6-1	-	TRBJ1-2	TGTGCCAGCAGTGAAGGAGGGACAGGGGGGCGGAGTGGTGGCTACACCTTC	CASSEGGTGGRSGGYTF
-	TRBV2	-	TRBJ1-5	TGTGCCAGCAGTGAGGTCAGGGGAGGCAATCAGCCCCAGCATTTT	CASSEVRGGNQPQHF